The T cell receptor beta chain described here comes from a study of blood T cells in healthy people across ages. V lost 3 bases, J lost 5 bases, and 13 bases lay in between. The germline V gene has CDR1 DFQATT and CDR2 SNEGSKA (reference sequence). The CDR3 is 13 residues long. This clonotype was recorded many times. For the second PCR, which ran for roughly 7 to 11 cycles, a sample-barcoded 5' primer and a J-beta primer mix were used. TCRdb analysed the 5' RACE reads with MiXCR anew, one entry per CDR3 protein. The sample gives roughly 1.4 million distinct CDR3 sequences, approximately 59% of which show up once; over 6.5% is in the top ten.

This rearrangement joins TRBV20-1 to TRBJ2-5; the D gene could be TRBD1 or TRBD2 (6 bases each). This receptor was obtained from a man aged 18 to 29 in good health. Sequenced sample: blood. The CDR3 loop is CSASGGPRETQYF. The CDR3 nucleotides read TGCAGTGCTAGCGGGGGCCCCAGGGAGACCCAGTACTTC.